The present TCR beta chain was sequenced within a study of identical twins. General observations from the study: A partial confounding effect on zero-insertion analyses could come from invariant MAIT and iNKT cells. Researchers reported excess low generation probability among twin-shared out-of-frame alpha sequences.

Points on this clonotype: As yet, its antigen is unknown.

One entry per CDR3 protein, called by TCRdb with MiXCR from the 5' RACE reads. The sample shows 1.5 million to 2 million distinct CDR3 sequences, about 32% of them seen only once. V lost 7 bases to trimming and J lost 0 bases, with 9 bases between them. The CDR3 consists of 13 residues. Per germline, CDR1 LGHDT and CDR2 YNNKEL (reference sequence). The sequenced sample was cord blood. J is TRBJ1-2 and V is TRBV3-1, with TRBD1 as a possible D gene (5 bases). The sequence was collected from a newborn girl in good health. CDR3 DNA: TGTGCCAGCACGGGGGGGACTAACTATGGCTACACCTTC. Residues: CASTGGTNYGYTF. Full variable domain (rest looked up from reference TRBV3-1 and TRBJ1-2): DTAVSQTPKYLVTQMGNDKSIKCEQNLGHDTMYWYKQDSKKFLKIMFSYNNKELIINETVPNRFSPKSPDKAHLNLHINSLELGDSAVYFCASTGGTNYGYTFGSGTRLTVV.